Each of the 28 T cell receptor beta chains below was sequenced from the same sample in a study of response to subunit inactivated influenza vaccine. TCRdb processed the RT-PCR reads anew with MiXCR; each CDR3 protein has one entry. The data show 500,000 to 600,000 distinct CDR3 sequences, over 9.5% seen once. The input for sequencing was PBMCs from blood, taken on the day of vaccination. The receptors originated from a man aged 50-59 years who received an inactivated influenza vaccine.

At least ten counts were recorded for this clonotype. The gene calls are TRBV7-2 and TRBJ1-1; 7 bases fit TRBD1. Germline V lookup: CDR1 SGHTA, CDR2 FQGNSA. The CDR3 is made up of 14 amino acids. V gave up 5 bases and J gave up 5 bases; unmatched junction bases: 8. CDR3 in amino acids: CASSPRQGGTEAFF. Written as DNA, the CDR3 is TGTGCCAGCAGCCCCAGACAGGGAGGAACTGAAGCTTTCTTT.

This clonotype came up once. The rearrangement links TRBV12-3 or TRBV12-4 to TRBJ1-1; no firm D call. Trimming shortened V by 3 bases and J by 7 bases, and 12 bases separated the two germline ends. There are 13 residues in the CDR3. The CDR3 loop is CASSLWAGNEAFF. Written as DNA, the CDR3 is TGTGCCAGCAGTTTGTGGGCGGGCAATGAAGCTTTCTTT.

The chain has TRBV7-9 and TRBJ2-2; D gene ambiguous. Germline CDR1 reads SEHNR; CDR2 reads FQNEAQ (reference sequence). There are 15 residues in the CDR3. The ends were cut back, 3 bases at V and 2 bases at J, with 10 bases in the middle. The CDR3 is CASSLRRLNTGELFF. The CDR3, as DNA: TGTGCCAGCAGCTTGAGACGGCTAAACACCGGGGAGCTGTTTTTT.

This chain uses TRBV20-1 with TRBJ2-5; perhaps TRBD2 as D (6 bases). The germline CDR1 and CDR2 sequences are DFQATT and SNEGSKA (reference sequence). Trimming stripped 2 bases from V and 9 bases from J, with 19 bases between. The CDR3 has 14 residues. The CDR3 loop is CSARYVYPREAQYF. The CDR3 nucleotides read TGCAGTGCTAGATATGTCTACCCCAGGGAGGCCCAGTACTTC.

The chain links TRBV4-3 to TRBJ1-2; D unclear. Germline V gene sequence: CDR1 LGHNA, CDR2 YSLEER. V lost 1 base to trimming and J lost 0 bases, with 6 bases between them. This CDR3 is 14 amino acids long. CDR3 amino acids: CASSQGLTNYGYTF. The CDR3 DNA reads TGCGCCAGCAGCCAAGGATTAACTAACTATGGCTACACCTTC.

This chain connects TRBV12-3 or TRBV12-4 to TRBJ2-1; the D is unclear. The CDR3 runs to 13 residues. Trimming cost V 5 bases and J 9 bases, with 14 bases left between them. The CDR3 DNA reads as TGTGCCAGCAGTCCCAACCCGGCGAGTGAGCAGTTCTTC. The encoded protein is CASSPNPASEQFF.

This clonotype was counted between two and nine times. The V call is TRBV12-3 or TRBV12-4, the J call TRBJ2-3; D not resolved. The CDR3 length is 13 residues. V was trimmed by 3 bases and J by 2 bases, leaving 6 bases between them. The CDR3 here is CASSFQNTDTQYF. Here the CDR3 DNA reads TGTGCCAGCAGTTTCCAGAACACAGATACGCAGTATTTT.

V usage is TRBV7-9 and J usage is TRBJ2-1; 7 positions match TRBD2. V lost 5 bases and J lost 0; bases outside the gene matches: 7. Germline CDR1 SEHNR, CDR2 FQNEAQ (reference sequence). This CDR3 spans 16 amino acids. This CDR3 is CASSRGGLLSYNEQFF. For the CDR3, the DNA is TGTGCCAGCAGCCGGGGAGGGCTCCTCTCCTACAATGAGCAGTTCTTC.

This CDR3 reads CASSLTGSTYEQYF. As DNA, the CDR3 is TGTGCCAGCAGTTTAACAGGCAGTACCTACGAGCAGTACTTC. The gene calls are TRBV27 and TRBJ2-7, with a weak D call TRBD1 (5 bases). The CDR3 totals 14 residues. Germline lookup yields CDR1 MNHEY and CDR2 SMNVEV (reference sequence). The V end lost 2 bases, the J end lost 2 bases, and 10 bases lay between the germline ends.

The sample holds many counts of this clonotype. CDR3 protein: CASSSSGASQETQYF. CDR3 DNA sequence: TGCGCCAGCAGTAGCAGCGGAGCATCTCAAGAGACCCAGTACTTC. The V call is TRBV5-1, the J call TRBJ2-5; D perhaps matches TRBD2 (5 bases). V lost 5 bases and J 2 bases, leaving 16 bases between the germline ends. The CDR3 length is 15 residues. The germline V gene encodes CDR1 SGHRS and CDR2 YFSETQ.

V and J are TRBV5-6 and TRBJ2-7; the D is unclear. This CDR3 has 15 amino acids. CDR1 is SGHDT and CDR2 is YYEEEE in the germline V gene. The ends were cut back, 4 bases at V and 0 bases at J, with 14 bases in the middle. The CDR3 nucleotides read TGTGCCAGCAGCACAAGAACAGATCTCTCCTACGAGCAGTACTTC. Its translation: CASSTRTDLSYEQYF.

This clonotype was seen many times. The rearrangement uses TRBV11-2 and TRBJ2-7, with D perhaps matching TRBD2 (5 bases). CDR3 size: 14 residues. From germline, CDR1 is SGHAT and CDR2 FQNNGV. With 6 bases removed from V and 7 bases from J, the gap between germline ends came to 19 bases. The CDR3 protein is CASRPTRRALEQYF. In DNA form, the CDR3 reads TGTGCCAGCAGACCAACTAGGAGAGCTTTGGAGCAGTACTTC.

This rearrangement joins TRBV7-2 to TRBJ2-1, with D perhaps given as TRBD1 or TRBD2 (5 bases each). V shed 2 bases and J shed 7 bases, with 18 bases lying between them. In germline, CDR1 is SGHTA, CDR2 FQGNSA. The CDR3 runs to 16 residues. The CDR3 DNA sequence: TGTGCCAGCAGCTTAAGTGGGGCTGCGCTAGCAAATGAGCAGTTCTTC. Protein product: CASSLSGAALANEQFF.

Only a few counts were recorded for this clonotype. This chain links TRBV27 with TRBJ2-7; weak D call: TRBD2 (6 bases). The CDR3 spans 15 residues. Trimming took off 3 bases at V and 0 bases at J, with 12 bases between the two ends. Looked up from germline, CDR1 is MNHEY and CDR2 is SMNVEV (reference sequence). The DNA for the CDR3 is TGTGCCAGCAGTTTGGTCGGGACTCCCTCCTACGAGCAGTACTTC. Residues: CASSLVGTPSYEQYF.

This clonotype was detected ten times or more. The V gene is TRBV5-5, the J gene TRBJ2-7; no clear D. V lost 0 bases to trimming and J lost 1 base, with 8 bases between them. The CDR3 is 14 residues long. Germline V lookup: CDR1 SGHKS, CDR2 YYEKEE (reference sequence). The CDR3 coding sequence is TGTGCCAGCAGCTTGGTTTCTTCGTCCTACGAGCAGTACTTC. Its protein is CASSLVSSSYEQYF.

This clonotype showed up just a few times. The V gene is TRBV20-1, the J gene TRBJ2-7, with 8 bases aligning to TRBD1. V lost 5 bases, J lost 4 bases, and 10 bases stayed unmatched. Germline CDR1 reads DFQATT; CDR2 reads SNEGSKA (reference sequence). The CDR3 is made up of 14 amino acids. This CDR3 is CSAGGGQAQYEQYF. In DNA, the CDR3 is TGCAGTGCTGGTGGGGGACAGGCCCAGTACGAGCAGTACTTC.

Only a few counts were recorded for this clonotype. The J gene is TRBJ1-5, the V gene TRBV6-5; D call uncertain. Per the germline V gene, CDR1 is MNHEY and CDR2 is SVGAGI. The CDR3 contains 15 residues. Trimming took 0 bases from V and 1 from J, leaving 7 bases between them. This CDR3 reads CASSYSRVSNQPQHF. The CDR3 DNA reads TGTGCCAGCAGTTACTCCCGAGTGAGCAATCAGCCCCAGCATTTT.

This clonotype was counted between two and nine times. The DNA of the CDR3 is TGCAGTGCTTATTCGGGACAGGGGGCCCACGAGCAGTACTTC. Translating it yields CSAYSGQGAHEQYF. The rearrangement uses TRBV20-1 and TRBJ2-7, with 12 bases fitting TRBD1. J lost 5 bases, V lost 5 bases, and 7 bases had no gene match. Germline loops: CDR1 DFQATT, CDR2 SNEGSKA (reference sequence). The CDR3 length is 14 residues.

This clonotype was counted a few times. The chain has TRBV20-1 and TRBJ1-2; D ambiguous. This CDR3 is built from 11 residues. CDR1 and CDR2 (germline): DFQATT, SNEGSKA (reference sequence). V shed 4 bases and J shed 8 bases, with 11 bases lying between them. The DNA of the CDR3 is TGCAGTGCTACACCGGGTGGAGGCTACACCTTC. Its protein is CSATPGGGYTF.

This clonotype was picked up a small number of times. This chain uses TRBV20-1 with TRBJ1-1, with a tentative D call TRBD1 (5 bases). The CDR3 runs 11 residues. Germline lookup yields CDR1 DFQATT and CDR2 SNEGSKA (reference sequence). The V end lost 5 bases, the J end lost 4 bases, and 8 bases lay between the germline ends. CDR3 sequence reads: CSAHQGTEAFF. The DNA of the CDR3 is TGCAGTGCTCACCAGGGCACTGAAGCTTTCTTT.

The chain couples TRBV3-1 to TRBJ2-7; D gene uncertain. Germline-derived CDR1 and CDR2 are LGHDT and YNNKEL (reference sequence). Trimming shortened V by 0 bases and J by 7 bases, and 10 bases separated the two germline ends. The CDR3 sequence is 13 residues long. The chain's CDR3 is CASSQDRALEQYF. In nucleotides, the CDR3 is TGTGCCAGCAGCCAAGATAGGGCCTTGGAGCAGTACTTC.

This chain joins TRBV5-1 and TRBJ2-1, with TRBD2 as a possible D gene (6 bases). Germline values: CDR1 SGHRS, CDR2 YFSETQ. This CDR3 region has 17 residues. Trimming cost V 2 bases and J 10 bases, with 25 bases left between them. The CDR3 reads CASSLIPSGQAGGEQFF. CDR3 sequence (DNA): TGCGCCAGCAGCTTAATCCCCTCCGGGCAGGCCGGAGGGGAGCAGTTCTTC.

This clonotype has at least ten counts. The chain joins TRBV10-2 to TRBJ2-2, with TRBD1 matching over 9 bases. Per the germline V gene, CDR1 is WSHSY and CDR2 is SAAADI. V was pared by 4 bases and J by 6 bases, with 6 bases of the junction left unmatched. The CDR3 is 15 residues long. CDR3 in amino acids: CASSALQGAAGELFF. The CDR3 coding sequence is TGCGCCAGCAGTGCCTTACAGGGGGCGGCCGGGGAGCTGTTTTTT.

This clonotype has a handful of counts. This chain uses TRBV10-3 with TRBJ1-1; D is unresolved. The CDR3 is 14 residues long. Germline-derived CDR1 and CDR2 are ENHRY and SYGVKD. The germline V and J ends were trimmed by 5 bases and 3 bases, with 13 bases remaining between them. The CDR3 coding sequence is TGTGCCATCAGTCCCGGAGGTTGGGACACTGAAGCTTTCTTT. Translated: CAISPGGWDTEAFF.

This clonotype showed up just a few times. The CDR3 protein is CASRDSNEKLFF. CDR3 nucleotide sequence: TGTGCCAGCAGGGACAGCAATGAAAAACTGTTTTTT. The rearrangement links TRBV12-3 or TRBV12-4 to TRBJ1-4; maybe TRBD1 (6 bases). The CDR3 has 12 amino acids. Trimming stripped 6 bases from V and 5 bases from J, with 7 bases between.

CDR3 sequence (DNA): TGTGCCAGCCGGTGGCAGACGAACACCGGGGAGCTGTTTTTT. This gives the protein CASRWQTNTGELFF. The genes are TRBV18 and TRBJ2-2; D is unresolved. Germline CDR1 KGHSH, CDR2 LQKENI. Trimming stripped 8 bases from V and 0 bases from J, with 10 bases between. The CDR3 is 14 residues long. Full variable domain (remainder filled in from reference TRBV18 and TRBJ2-2): NAGVMQNPRHLVRRRGQEARLRCSPMKGHSHVYWYRQLPEEGLKFMVYLQKENIIDESGMPKERFSAEFPKEGPSILRIQQVVRGDSAAYFCASRWQTNTGELFFGEGSRLTVL.

This clonotype has a handful of counts. This chain connects TRBV4-3 to TRBJ2-7; 8 bases align to TRBD1. CDR3 size: 14 residues. CDR1 and CDR2 from the germline V gene are LGHNA and YSLEER. V dropped 2 bases and J dropped 5; count of bases not matched to a gene: 5. CDR3: CASSQFRGPHEQYF. DNA of the CDR3: TGCGCCAGCAGCCAATTCAGGGGGCCCCACGAGCAGTACTTC.

This clonotype has more than one count but fewer than ten. The rearrangement joins TRBV27 to TRBJ2-1, with unresolved D. Germline CDR1 and CDR2: MNHEY and SMNVEV (reference sequence). V lost 6 bases, J lost 4 bases, and 10 bases lay in between. CDR3 size: 13 residues. The CDR3 here is CASRRTEYNEQFF. The CDR3 region has the DNA TGTGCCAGCAGGCGGACCGAGTACAATGAGCAGTTCTTC.